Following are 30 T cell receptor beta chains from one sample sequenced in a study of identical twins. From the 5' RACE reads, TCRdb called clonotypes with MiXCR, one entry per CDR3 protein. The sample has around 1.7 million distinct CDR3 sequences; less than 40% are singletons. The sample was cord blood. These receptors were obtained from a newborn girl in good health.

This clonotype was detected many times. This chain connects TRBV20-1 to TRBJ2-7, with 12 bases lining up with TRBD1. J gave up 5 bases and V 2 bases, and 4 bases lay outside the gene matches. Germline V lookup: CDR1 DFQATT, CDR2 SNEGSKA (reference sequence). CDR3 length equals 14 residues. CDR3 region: CSARWDRGPNEQYF. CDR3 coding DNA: TGCAGTGCTAGATGGGACAGGGGGCCCAACGAGCAGTACTTC.

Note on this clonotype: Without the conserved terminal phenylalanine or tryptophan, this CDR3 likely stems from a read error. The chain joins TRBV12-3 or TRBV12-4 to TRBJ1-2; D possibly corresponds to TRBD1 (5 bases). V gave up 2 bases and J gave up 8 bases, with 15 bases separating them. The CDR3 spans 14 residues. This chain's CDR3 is CASSLTPGSMGYTC. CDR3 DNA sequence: TGTGCCAGCAGTTTAACCCCAGGGTCCATGGGCTACACCTGC.

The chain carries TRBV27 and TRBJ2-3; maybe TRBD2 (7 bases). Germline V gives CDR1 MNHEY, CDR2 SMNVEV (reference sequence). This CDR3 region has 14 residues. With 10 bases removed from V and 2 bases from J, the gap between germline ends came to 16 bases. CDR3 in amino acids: CAIAMGGHTDTQYF. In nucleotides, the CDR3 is TGTGCCATCGCTATGGGGGGGCACACAGATACGCAGTATTTT.

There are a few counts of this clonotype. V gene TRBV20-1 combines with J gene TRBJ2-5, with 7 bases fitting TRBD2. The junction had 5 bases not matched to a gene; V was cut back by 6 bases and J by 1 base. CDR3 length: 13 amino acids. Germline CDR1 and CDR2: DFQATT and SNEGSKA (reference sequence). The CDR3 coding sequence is TGCAGTGCGAGGACTAGGGCCCAAGAGACCCAGTACTTC. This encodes CSARTRAQETQYF.

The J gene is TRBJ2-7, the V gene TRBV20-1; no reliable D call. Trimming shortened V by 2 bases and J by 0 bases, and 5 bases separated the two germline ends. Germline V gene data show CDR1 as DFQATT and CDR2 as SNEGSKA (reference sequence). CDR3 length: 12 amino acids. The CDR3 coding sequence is TGCAGTGCTAGATACAGCTCCTACGAGCAGTACTTC. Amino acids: CSARYSSYEQYF.

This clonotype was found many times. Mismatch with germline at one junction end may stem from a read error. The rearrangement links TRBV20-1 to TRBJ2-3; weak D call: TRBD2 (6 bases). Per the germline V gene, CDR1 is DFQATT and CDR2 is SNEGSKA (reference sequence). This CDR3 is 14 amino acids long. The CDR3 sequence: CSAREGGPGDTQYF. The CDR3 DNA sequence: TGCAGTGCGAGAGAGGGAGGCCCTGGGGATACGCAGTATTTT.

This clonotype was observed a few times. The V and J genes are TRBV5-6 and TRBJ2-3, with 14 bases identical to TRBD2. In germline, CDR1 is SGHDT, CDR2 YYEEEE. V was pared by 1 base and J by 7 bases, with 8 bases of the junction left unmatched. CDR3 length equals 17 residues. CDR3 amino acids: CASSLRVTSGGANTQYF. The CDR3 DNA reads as TGTGCCAGCAGCTTGAGGGTGACTAGCGGGGGGGCGAATACGCAGTATTTT. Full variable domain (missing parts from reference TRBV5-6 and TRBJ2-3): DAGVTQSPTHLIKTRGQQVTLRCSPKSGHDTVSWYQQALGQGPQFIFQYYEEEERQRGNFPDRFSGHQFPNYSSELNVNALLLGDSALYLCASSLRVTSGGANTQYFGPGTRLTVL.

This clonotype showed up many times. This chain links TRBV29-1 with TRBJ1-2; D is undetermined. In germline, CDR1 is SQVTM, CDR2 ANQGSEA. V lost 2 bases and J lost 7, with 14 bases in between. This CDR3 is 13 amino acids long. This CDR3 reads CSVEIVGGGGYTF. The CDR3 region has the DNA TGCAGCGTTGAAATCGTAGGTGGAGGTGGCTACACCTTC.

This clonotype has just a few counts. The CDR3 is CATSRDPGRGGLFF. The CDR3 DNA sequence: TGTGCCACCAGCAGAGACCCCGGTAGGGGGGGACTGTTTTTT. The chain combines TRBV15 with TRBJ1-4; perhaps TRBD1 as D (6 bases). The CDR3 runs 14 residues. Germline V gene data show CDR1 as LNHNV and CDR2 as YYDKDF (reference sequence). The ends were cut back, 0 bases at V and 13 bases at J, with 15 bases in the middle. Supplemented by reference TRBV15 and TRBJ1-4, the full variable domain reads DAMVIQNPRYQVTQFGKPVTLSCSQTLNHNVMYWYQQKSSQAPKLLFHYYDKDFNNEADTPDNFQSRRPNTSFCFLDIRSPGLGDTAMYLCATSRDPGRGGLFFGSGTQLSVL.

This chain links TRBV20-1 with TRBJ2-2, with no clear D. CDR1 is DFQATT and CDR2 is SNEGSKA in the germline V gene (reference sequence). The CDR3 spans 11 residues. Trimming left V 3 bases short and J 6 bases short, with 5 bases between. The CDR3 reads CSARRAGELFF. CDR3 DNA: TGCAGTGCTAGGCGAGCCGGGGAGCTGTTTTTT.

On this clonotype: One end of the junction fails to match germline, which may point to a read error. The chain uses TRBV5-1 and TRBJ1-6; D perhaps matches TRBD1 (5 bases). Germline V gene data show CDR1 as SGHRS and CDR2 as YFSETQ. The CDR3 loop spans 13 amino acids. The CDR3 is CASSLDRDSPPHF. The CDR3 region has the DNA TGCGCCAGCAGCTTGGATAGGGACTCACCCCCCCACTTT.

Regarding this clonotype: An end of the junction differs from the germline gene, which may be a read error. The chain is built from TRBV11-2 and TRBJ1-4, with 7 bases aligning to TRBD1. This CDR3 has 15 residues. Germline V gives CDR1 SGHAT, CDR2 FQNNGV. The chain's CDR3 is CASSRGGQHNEELFF. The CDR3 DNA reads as TGTGCCAGCAGCCGGGGGGGACAGCATAATGAAGAACTGTTTTTT.

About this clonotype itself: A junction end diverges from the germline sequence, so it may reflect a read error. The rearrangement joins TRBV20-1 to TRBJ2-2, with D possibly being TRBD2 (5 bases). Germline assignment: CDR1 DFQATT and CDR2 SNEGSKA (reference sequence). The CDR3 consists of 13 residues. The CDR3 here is CSTRRLNTGELFF. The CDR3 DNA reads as TGCAGTACTAGGCGGCTCAACACCGGGGAGCTGTTTTTT.

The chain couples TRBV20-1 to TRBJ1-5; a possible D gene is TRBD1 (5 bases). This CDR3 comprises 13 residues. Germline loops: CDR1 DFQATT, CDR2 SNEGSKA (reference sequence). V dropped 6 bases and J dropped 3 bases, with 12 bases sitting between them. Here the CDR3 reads CSAPGQPNQPQHF. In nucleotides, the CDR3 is TGCAGTGCCCCGGGGCAGCCCAATCAGCCCCAGCATTTT.

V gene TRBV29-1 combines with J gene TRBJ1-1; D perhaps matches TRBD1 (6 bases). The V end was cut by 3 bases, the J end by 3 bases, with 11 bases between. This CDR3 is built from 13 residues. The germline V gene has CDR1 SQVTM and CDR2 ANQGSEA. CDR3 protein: CSVDRGGHTEAFF. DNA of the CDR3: TGCAGCGTTGATCGGGGGGGGCACACTGAAGCTTTCTTT.

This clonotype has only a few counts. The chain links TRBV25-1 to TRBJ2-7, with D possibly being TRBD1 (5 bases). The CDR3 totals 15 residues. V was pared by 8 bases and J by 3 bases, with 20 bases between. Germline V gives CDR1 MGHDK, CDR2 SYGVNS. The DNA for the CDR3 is TGTGCCAGCCGGGCAGGGATTGGGGTCAACTACGAGCAGTACTTC. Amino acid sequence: CASRAGIGVNYEQYF.

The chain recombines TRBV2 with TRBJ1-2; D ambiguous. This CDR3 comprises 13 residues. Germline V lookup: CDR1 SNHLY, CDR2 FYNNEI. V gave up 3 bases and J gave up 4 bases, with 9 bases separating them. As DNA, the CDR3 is TGTGCCAGCAGTGAGCTTTATTCCTATGGCTACACCTTC. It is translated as CASSELYSYGYTF.

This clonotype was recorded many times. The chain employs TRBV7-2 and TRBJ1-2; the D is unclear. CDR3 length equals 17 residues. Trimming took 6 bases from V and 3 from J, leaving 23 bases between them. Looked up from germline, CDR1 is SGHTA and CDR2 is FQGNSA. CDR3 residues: CASRRFSGIPNYYGYTF. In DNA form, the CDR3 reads TGTGCCAGCAGACGTTTTTCCGGGATCCCGAATTACTATGGCTACACCTTC.

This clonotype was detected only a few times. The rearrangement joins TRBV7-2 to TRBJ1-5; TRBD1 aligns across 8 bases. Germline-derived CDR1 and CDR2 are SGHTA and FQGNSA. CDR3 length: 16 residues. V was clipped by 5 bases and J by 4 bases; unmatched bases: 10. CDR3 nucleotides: TGTGCCAGCAGCAAAGTGGGGACAGGAGATAATCAGCCCCAGCATTTT. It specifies CASSKVGTGDNQPQHF. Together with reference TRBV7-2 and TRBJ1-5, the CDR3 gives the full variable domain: GAGVSQSPSNKVTEKGKDVELRCDPISGHTALYWYRQSLGQGLEFLIYFQGNSAPDKSGLPSDRFSAERTGGSVSTLTIQRTQQEDSAVYLCASSKVGTGDNQPQHFGDGTRLSIL.

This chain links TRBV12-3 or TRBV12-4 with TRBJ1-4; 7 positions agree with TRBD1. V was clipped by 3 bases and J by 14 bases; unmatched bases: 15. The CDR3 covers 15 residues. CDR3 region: CASSFFGTDAGRLFF. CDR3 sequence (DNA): TGTGCCAGCAGTTTCTTCGGGACAGACGCCGGGCGCCTGTTTTTT.

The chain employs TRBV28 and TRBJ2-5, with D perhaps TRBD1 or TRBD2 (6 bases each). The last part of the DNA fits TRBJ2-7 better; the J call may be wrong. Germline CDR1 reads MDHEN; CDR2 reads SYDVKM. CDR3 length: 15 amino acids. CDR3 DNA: TGTGCCAGCGGTATCGGGGGCACCACCGGATACGAGCAGTACTTC. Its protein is CASGIGGTTGYEQYF.

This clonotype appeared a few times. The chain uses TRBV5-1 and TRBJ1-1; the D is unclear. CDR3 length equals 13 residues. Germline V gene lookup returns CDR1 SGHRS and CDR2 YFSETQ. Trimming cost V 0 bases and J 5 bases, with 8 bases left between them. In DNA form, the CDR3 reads TGCGCCAGCAGCTTGGGGGTTGAGACTGAAGCTTTCTTT. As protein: CASSLGVETEAFF.

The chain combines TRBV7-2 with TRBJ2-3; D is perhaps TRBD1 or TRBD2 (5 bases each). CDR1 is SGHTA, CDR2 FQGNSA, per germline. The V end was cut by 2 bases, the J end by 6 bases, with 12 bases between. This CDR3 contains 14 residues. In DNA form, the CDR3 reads TGTGCCAGCAGCTTACAATCTGGGACGGATACGCAGTATTTT. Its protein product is CASSLQSGTDTQYF.

This CDR3 reads CASSQEPWDRGFLNTERSEAFF. Written as DNA, the CDR3 is TGTGCCAGCAGCCAAGAGCCGTGGGACAGGGGGTTCCTGAACACTGAGAGGAGTGAAGCTTTCTTT. The V and J genes are TRBV14 and TRBJ1-1; 11 bases match TRBD1. The CDR3 length is 22 residues. Trimming removed 0 bases from V and 7 bases from J; junction bases left unmatched: 25. From germline, CDR1 is SGHDN and CDR2 FVKESK.

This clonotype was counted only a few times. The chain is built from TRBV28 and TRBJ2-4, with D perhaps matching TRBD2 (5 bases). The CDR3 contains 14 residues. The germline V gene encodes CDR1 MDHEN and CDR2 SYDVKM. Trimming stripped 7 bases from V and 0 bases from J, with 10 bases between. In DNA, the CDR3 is TGTGCCAGCAAAGGAGGCGTAGCCAAAAACATTCAGTACTTC. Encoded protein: CASKGGVAKNIQYF.

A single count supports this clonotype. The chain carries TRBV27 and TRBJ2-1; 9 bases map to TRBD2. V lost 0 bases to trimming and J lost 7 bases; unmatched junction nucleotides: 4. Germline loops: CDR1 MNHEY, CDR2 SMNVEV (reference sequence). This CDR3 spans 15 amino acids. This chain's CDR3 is CASSLSGTSKNEQFF. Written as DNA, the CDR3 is TGTGCCAGCAGTTTATCCGGGACTAGCAAGAATGAGCAGTTCTTC.

The CDR3 coding sequence is TGCAGTGCTAGAGAAGGAGTAGCGTCCTACGAGCAGTACTTC. Translating gives CSAREGVASYEQYF. V is TRBV20-1 and J is TRBJ2-7; tentative D call: TRBD2 (5 bases). This CDR3 is built from 14 residues. Germline CDR1 and CDR2: DFQATT and SNEGSKA (reference sequence). V was pared by 0 bases and J by 1 base, with 10 bases between.

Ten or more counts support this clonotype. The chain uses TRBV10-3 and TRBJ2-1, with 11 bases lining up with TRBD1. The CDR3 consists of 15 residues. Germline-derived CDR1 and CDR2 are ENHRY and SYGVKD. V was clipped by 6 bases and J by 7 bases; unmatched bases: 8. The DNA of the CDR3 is TGTGCCATCAGAGGGGACAGGGGGGAGGTTAATGAGCAGTTCTTC. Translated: CAIRGDRGEVNEQFF.

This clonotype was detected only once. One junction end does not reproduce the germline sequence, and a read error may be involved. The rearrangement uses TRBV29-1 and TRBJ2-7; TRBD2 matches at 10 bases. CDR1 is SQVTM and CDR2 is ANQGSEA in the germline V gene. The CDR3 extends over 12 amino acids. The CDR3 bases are TGCGGAGGGACTAGCGATACCTACGAGGAGTACTTC. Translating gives CGGTSDTYEEYF.

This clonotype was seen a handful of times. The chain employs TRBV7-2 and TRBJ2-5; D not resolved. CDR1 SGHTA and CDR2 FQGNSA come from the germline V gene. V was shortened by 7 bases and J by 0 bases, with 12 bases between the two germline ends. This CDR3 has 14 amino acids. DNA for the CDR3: TGTGCCAGCAAAAGGGCAACGTACCAAGAGACCCAGTACTTC. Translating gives CASKRATYQETQYF.